This T cell receptor beta chain was documented in a study of beta chain features in type 1 diabetes. Investigators reverse transcribed all isolated RNA, so they sequenced expressed TCRB transcripts. Assay: immunoSEQ multiplex PCR; the TCRdb copy retains only in-frame clones and omits some. The sample shows about 290,000 clones, roughly 8% of them seen only once. About this clone: No antigen is known for it.

Whole-study findings and limits: TCRB CDR3s from Type 1 diabetes patients were moderately but significantly shorter in all four CD4+ subsets.

Every sorted population was more than 95% pure. Trimming left V 6 bases short and J 1 base short, with 9 bases between. The V gene's germline CDR1 is MNHEY and CDR2 SVGAGI. This CDR3 region has 13 residues. The rearrangement uses TRBV6-5 and TRBJ1-2; D not certain. Sequencing was carried out using central memory CD4+ T cells from blood. The source of this sequence is a woman between 18 and 29 years old in good health. Here the CDR3 DNA reads TGTGCCAGCAGACCACAGCTTAACTATGGCTACACCTTC. Amino acid sequence: CASRPQLNYGYTF.